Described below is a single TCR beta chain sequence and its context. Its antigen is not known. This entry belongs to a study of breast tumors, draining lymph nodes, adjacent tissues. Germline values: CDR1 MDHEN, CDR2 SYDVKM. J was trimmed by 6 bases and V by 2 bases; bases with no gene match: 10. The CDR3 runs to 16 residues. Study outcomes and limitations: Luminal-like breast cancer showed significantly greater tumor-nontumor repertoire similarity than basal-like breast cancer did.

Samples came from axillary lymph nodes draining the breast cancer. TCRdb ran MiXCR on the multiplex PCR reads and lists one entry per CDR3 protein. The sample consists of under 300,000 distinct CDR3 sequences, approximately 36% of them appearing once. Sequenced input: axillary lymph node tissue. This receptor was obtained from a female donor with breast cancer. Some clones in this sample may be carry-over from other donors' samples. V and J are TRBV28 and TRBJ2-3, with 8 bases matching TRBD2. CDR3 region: CASSLPPGGLGDTQYF. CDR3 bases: TGTGCCAGCAGTTTACCTCCGGGAGGGCTTGGGGATACGCAGTATTTT.